These T cell receptor beta chains were read from a single sample in a study of T cells in Graves' hyperthyroidism and ophthalmopathy. TCRdb redid the calling of the multiplex PCR reads with MiXCR, one entry per CDR3 protein. The table records 530,000 or so distinct CDR3 sequences, 17% of them present only once. Sequencing was carried out using blood. The receptor source for this set is a young woman with Graves' ophthalmopathy. Both conserved end residues are part of each CDR3. D genes are given only for firm matches. Clone size is shown for a subset of rows, as once, few, many or a class of expanded clone.

D	V	J	size	DNA	CDR3
TRBD1	TRBV20-1	TRBJ2-1	many	TGCAGTGCTAGAGGGGACAGCTCCTACAATGAGCAGTTCTTC	CSARGDSSYNEQFF
NA	TRBV11-2	TRBJ2-5	many	TGTGCCAGCAGCCCCGGACGCAGAGGGCAAGAGACCCAGTACTTC	CASSPGRRGQETQYF
NA	TRBV7-8	TRBJ2-4	few	TGTGCCAGCAGCCGTGGATCTTCGACCGGGACTGCCAAAAACATTCAGTACTTC	CASSRGSSTGTAKNIQYF
NA	TRBV7-8	TRBJ2-3	many	TGTGCCAGCAGCTCTGGGGGAGATACGCAGTATTTT	CASSSGGDTQYF
TRBD2	TRBV27	TRBJ2-2	few	TGTGCCAGCAGTTTTTATAGCGGGGGGGCCTTGGGCGCCGGGGAGCTGTTTTTT	CASSFYSGGALGAGELFF
TRBD2	TRBV10-3	TRBJ2-1	many	TGTGCCATCGGCGTTCGGCGGGAGGGCAATGAGCAGTTCTTC	CAIGVRREGNEQFF
TRBD2	TRBV12-3/TRBV12-4	TRBJ2-1	many	TGTGCCAGCAGGTTACTAGCGGACTCCTACAATGAGCAGTTCTTC	CASRLLADSYNEQFF
TRBD2	TRBV3-1	TRBJ2-5	many	TGTGCCAGCAGCCTCGGGACTAGCCCGACGACCCAGTACTTC	CASSLGTSPTTQYF
NA	TRBV30	TRBJ2-2	few	TGTGCCTGGAGTGGTGGGGCGAACACCGGGGAGCTGTTTTTT	CAWSGGANTGELFF
NA	TRBV6-2/TRBV6-3	TRBJ2-5	many	TGTGCCAGCAGTTACGGGGGGGCCCAAGAGACCCAGTACTTC	CASSYGGAQETQYF
NA	TRBV5-1	TRBJ1-3	NA	TGCGCCAGCAGCTTGGATGTAGGGGTTGGAAACACCATATATTTT	CASSLDVGVGNTIYF
TRBD1	TRBV5-6	TRBJ2-1	few	TGTGCCAGCAGCACCTCGACAGGGGGCAATGAGCAGTTCTTC	CASSTSTGGNEQFF
TRBD2	TRBV18	TRBJ2-5	many	TGTGCCAGCTCACCACTCTTTAGCGGGAGAGTATTGGAGACCCAGTACTTC	CASSPLFSGRVLETQYF